This T cell receptor (beta chain) stems from a study of patients and donors after allogeneic stem cell transplantation. TCRdb independently ran MiXCR on the RT-PCR reads; one entry per CDR3 protein. The sample records about 200,000 distinct CDR3 sequences, 41% being singletons. This CDR3 has 17 residues. V shed 0 bases, J shed 0 bases, and the junction held 5 bases outside the gene matches. Per the germline V gene, CDR1 is LNHNV and CDR2 is YYDKDF (reference sequence). This receptor was taken from a human donor who was either an allogeneic HSCT recipient or a stem cell or donor lymphocyte infusion donor (not recorded which). It is not recorded whose cells these are; they may come from a transplant donor. Input material: blood, either unsorted or a sorted T cell fraction (not recorded which). The chain links TRBV15 to TRBJ2-7; 10 nucleotides align to TRBD2. The CDR3 loop is CATSREKASGSSYEQYF. The CDR3 DNA reads as TGTGCCACCAGCAGAGAGAAGGCTAGCGGGAGCTCCTACGAGCAGTACTTC.